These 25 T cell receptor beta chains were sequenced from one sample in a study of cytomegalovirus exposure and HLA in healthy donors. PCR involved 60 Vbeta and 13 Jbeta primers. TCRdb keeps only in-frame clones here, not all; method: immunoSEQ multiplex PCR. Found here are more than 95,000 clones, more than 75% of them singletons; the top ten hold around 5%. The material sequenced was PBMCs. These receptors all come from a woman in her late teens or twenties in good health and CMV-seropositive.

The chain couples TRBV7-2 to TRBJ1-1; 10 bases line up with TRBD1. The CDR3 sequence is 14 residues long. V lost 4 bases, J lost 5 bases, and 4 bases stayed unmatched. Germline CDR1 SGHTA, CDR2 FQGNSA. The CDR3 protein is CASSWDRGATEAFF. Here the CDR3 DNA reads TGTGCCAGCAGCTGGGACAGGGGTGCGACTGAAGCTTTCTTT.

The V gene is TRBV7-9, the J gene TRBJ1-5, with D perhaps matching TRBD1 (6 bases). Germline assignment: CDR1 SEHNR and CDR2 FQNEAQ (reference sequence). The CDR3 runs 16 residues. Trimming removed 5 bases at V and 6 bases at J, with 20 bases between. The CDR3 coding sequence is TGTGCCAGCAGCATTAGACAGGCAAATGACAGTCAGCCCCAGCATTTT. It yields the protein CASSIRQANDSQPQHF.

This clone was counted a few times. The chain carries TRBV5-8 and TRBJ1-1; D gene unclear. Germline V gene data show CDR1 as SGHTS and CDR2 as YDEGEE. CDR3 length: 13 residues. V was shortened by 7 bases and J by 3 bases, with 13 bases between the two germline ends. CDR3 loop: CASSLWWHTEAFF. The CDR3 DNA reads TGTGCCAGCTCCTTATGGTGGCACACTGAAGCTTTCTTT. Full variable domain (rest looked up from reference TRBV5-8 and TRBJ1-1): EAGVTQSPTHLIKTRGQQATLRCSPISGHTSVYWYQQALGLGLQFLLWYDEGEERNRGNFPPRFSGRQFPNYSSELNVNALELEDSALYLCASSLWWHTEAFFGQGTRLTVV.

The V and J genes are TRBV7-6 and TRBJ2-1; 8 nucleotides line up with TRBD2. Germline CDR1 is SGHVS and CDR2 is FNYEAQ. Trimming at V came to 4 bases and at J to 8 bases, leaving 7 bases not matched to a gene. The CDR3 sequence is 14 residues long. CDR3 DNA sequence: TGTGCCAGCAGCTCGTGGCTAGCGGGTGATGAGCAGTTCTTC. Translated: CASSSWLAGDEQFF.

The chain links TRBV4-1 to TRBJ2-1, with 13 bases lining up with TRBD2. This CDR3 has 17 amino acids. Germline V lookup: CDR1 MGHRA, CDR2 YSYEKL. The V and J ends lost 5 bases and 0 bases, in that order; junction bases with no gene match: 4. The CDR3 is CASSSRTSGSSYNEQFF. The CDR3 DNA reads TGCGCCAGCAGCTCACGGACTAGCGGGAGCTCCTACAATGAGCAGTTCTTC.

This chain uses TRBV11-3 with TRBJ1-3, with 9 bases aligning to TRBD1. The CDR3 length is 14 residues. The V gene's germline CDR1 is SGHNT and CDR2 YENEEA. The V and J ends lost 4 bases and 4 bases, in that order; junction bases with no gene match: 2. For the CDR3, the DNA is TGTGCCAGCAGCTACGGGACAGGGGGAAACACCATATATTTT. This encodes CASSYGTGGNTIYF.

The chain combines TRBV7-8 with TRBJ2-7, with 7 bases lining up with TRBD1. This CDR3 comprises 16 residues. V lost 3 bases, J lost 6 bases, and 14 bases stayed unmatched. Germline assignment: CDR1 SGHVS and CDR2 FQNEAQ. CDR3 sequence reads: CASSFGQTGLEAEQYF. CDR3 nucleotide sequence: TGTGCCAGCAGCTTCGGACAGACAGGGCTCGAGGCCGAGCAGTACTTC.

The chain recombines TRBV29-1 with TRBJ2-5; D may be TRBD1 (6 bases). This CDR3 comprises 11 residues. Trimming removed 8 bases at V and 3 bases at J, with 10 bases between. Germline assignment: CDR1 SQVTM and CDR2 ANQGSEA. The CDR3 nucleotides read TGCAGCTCTGGGGGCGAAGAGACCCAGTACTTC. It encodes CSSGGEETQYF.

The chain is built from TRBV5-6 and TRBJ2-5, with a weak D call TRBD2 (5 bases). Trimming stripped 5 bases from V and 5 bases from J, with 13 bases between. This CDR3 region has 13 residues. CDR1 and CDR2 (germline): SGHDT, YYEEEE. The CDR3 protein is CASRIAYLETQYF. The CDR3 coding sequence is TGTGCCAGCAGAATAGCGTATCTCGAGACCCAGTACTTC. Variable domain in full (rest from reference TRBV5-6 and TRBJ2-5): DAGVTQSPTHLIKTRGQQVTLRCSPKSGHDTVSWYQQALGQGPQFIFQYYEEEERQRGNFPDRFSGHQFPNYSSELNVNALLLGDSALYLCASRIAYLETQYFGPGTRLLVL.

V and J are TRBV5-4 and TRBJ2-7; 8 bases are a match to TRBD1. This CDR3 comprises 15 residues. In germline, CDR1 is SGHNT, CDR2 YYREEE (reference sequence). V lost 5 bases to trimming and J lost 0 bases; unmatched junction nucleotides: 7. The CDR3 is CASRMDRAFSYEQYF. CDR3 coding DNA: TGTGCCAGCAGAATGGACAGGGCTTTCTCCTACGAGCAGTACTTC.

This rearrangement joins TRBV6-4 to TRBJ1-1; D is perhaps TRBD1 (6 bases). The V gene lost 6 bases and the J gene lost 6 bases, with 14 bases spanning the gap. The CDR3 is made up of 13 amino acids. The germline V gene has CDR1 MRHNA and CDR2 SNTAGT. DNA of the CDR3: TGTGCCAGCAGCCTACAGGGTGGCTCTGAAGCTTTCTTT. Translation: CASSLQGGSEAFF.

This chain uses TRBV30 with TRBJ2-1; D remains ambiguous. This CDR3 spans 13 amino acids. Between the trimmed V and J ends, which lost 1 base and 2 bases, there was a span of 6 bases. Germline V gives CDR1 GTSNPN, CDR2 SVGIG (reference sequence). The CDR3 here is CAWSEQTYNEQFF. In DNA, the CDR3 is TGTGCCTGGAGTGAACAGACCTACAATGAGCAGTTCTTC. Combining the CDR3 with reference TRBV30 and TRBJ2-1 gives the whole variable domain SQTIHQWPATLVQPVGSPLSLECTVEGTSNPNLYWYRQAAGRGLQLLFYSVGIGQISSEVPQNLSASRPQDRQFILSSKKLLLSDSGFYLCAWSEQTYNEQFFGPGTRLTVL.

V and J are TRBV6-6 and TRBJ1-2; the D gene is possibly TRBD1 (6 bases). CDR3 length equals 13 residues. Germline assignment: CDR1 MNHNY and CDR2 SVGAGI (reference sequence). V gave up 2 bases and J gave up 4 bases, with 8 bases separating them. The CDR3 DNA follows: TGTGCCAGCAGTTACGGACAGCTCTATGGCTACACCTTC. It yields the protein CASSYGQLYGYTF.

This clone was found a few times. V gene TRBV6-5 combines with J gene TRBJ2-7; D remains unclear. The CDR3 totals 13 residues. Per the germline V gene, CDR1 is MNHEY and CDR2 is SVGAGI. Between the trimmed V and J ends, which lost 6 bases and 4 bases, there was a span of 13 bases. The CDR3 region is CASSPISTYEQYF. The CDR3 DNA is TGTGCCAGCAGCCCAATAAGTACATACGAGCAGTACTTC.

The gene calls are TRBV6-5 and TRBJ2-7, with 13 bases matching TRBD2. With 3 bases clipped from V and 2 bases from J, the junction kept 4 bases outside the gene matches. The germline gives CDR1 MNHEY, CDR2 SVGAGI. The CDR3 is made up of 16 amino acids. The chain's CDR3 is CASSYGTSGVPYEQYF. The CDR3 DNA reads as TGTGCCAGCAGTTATGGGACTAGCGGGGTTCCCTACGAGCAGTACTTC.

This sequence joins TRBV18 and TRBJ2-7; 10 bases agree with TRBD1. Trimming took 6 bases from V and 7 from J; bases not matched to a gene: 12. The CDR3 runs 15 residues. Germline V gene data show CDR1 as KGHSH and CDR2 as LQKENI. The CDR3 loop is CASSPGTGVVWEQYF. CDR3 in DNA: TGTGCCAGCTCTCCTGGGACAGGGGTTGTGTGGGAGCAGTACTTC.

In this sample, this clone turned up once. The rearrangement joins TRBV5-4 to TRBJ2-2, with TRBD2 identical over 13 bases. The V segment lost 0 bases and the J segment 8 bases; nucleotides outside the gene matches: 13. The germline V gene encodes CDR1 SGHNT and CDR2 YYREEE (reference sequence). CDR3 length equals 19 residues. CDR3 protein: CASSLAPQGLAGSSGELFF. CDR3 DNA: TGTGCCAGCAGCTTGGCCCCTCAGGGACTAGCGGGATCTTCTGGGGAGCTGTTTTTT. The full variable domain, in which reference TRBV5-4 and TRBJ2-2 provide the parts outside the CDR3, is ETGVTQSPTHLIKTRGQQVTLRCSSQSGHNTVSWYQQALGQGPQFIFQYYREEENGRGNFPPRFSGLQFPNYSSELNVNALELDDSALYLCASSLAPQGLAGSSGELFFGEGSRLTVL.

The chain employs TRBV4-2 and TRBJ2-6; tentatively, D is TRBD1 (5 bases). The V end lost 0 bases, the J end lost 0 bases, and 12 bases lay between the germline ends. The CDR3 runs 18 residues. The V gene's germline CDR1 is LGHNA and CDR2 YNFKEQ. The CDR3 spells CASSQEGASLSGANVLTF. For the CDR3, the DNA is TGTGCCAGCAGCCAAGAAGGGGCCAGCCTCTCTGGGGCCAACGTCCTGACTTTC.

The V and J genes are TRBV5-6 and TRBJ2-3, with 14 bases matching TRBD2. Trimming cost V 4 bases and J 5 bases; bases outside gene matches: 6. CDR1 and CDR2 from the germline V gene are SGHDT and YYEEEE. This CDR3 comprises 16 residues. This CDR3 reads CASSPGLAGAGDTQYF. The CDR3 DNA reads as TGTGCCAGCAGCCCGGGACTAGCGGGAGCGGGAGATACGCAGTATTTT.

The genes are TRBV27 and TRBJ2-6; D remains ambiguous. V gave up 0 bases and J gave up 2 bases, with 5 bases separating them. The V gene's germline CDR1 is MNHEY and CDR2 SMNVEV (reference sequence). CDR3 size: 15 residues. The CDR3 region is CASSLSSPGANVLTF. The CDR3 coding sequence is TGTGCCAGCAGTTTATCCTCTCCTGGGGCCAACGTCCTGACTTTC.

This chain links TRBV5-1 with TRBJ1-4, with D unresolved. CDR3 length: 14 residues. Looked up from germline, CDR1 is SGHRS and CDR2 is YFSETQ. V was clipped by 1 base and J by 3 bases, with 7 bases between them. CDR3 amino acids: CASSLMSANEKLFF. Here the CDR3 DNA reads TGCGCCAGCAGCTTGATGTCGGCTAATGAAAAACTGTTTTTT.

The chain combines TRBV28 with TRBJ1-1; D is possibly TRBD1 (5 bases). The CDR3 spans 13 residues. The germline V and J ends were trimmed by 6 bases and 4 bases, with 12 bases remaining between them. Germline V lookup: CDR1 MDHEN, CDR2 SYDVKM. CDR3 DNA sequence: TGTGCCAGCAGACCGGGGGAAGGCACTGAAGCTTTCTTT. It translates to CASRPGEGTEAFF. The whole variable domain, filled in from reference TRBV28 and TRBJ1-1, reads DVKVTQSSRYLVKRTGEKVFLECVQDMDHENMFWYRQDPGLGLRLIYFSYDVKMKEKGDIPEGYSVSREKKERFSLILESASTNQTSMYLCASRPGEGTEAFFGQGTRLTVV.

The CDR3 loop reads CASSYSASGNTGELFF. The CDR3 DNA sequence: TGTGCCAGCAGTTACTCGGCTAGCGGCAACACCGGGGAGCTGTTTTTT. The rearrangement links TRBV6-5 to TRBJ2-2, with 7 bases aligning to TRBD2. Germline V CDR1 and CDR2: MNHEY, SVGAGI. V shed 0 bases, J shed 2 bases, and the junction held 3 bases outside the gene matches. The CDR3 consists of 16 residues.

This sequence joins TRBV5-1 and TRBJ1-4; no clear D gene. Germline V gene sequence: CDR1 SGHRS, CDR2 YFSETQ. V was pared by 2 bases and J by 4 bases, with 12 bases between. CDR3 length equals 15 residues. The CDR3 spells CASSFGEGVNEKLFF. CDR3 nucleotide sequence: TGCGCCAGCAGCTTTGGGGAGGGTGTTAATGAAAAACTGTTTTTT. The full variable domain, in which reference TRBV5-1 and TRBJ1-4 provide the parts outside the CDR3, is KAGVTQTPRYLIKTRGQQVTLSCSPISGHRSVSWYQQTPGQGLQFLFEYFSETQRNKGNFPGRFSGRQFSNSRSEMNVSTLELGDSALYLCASSFGEGVNEKLFFGSGTQLSVL.

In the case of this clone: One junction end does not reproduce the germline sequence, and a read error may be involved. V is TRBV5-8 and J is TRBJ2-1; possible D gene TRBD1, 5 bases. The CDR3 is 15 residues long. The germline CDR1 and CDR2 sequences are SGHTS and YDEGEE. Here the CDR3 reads CASGLVGKGYNEQFF. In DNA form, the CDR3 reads TGTGCCAGCGGCTTGGTAGGGAAGGGGTACAATGAGCAGTTCTTC.